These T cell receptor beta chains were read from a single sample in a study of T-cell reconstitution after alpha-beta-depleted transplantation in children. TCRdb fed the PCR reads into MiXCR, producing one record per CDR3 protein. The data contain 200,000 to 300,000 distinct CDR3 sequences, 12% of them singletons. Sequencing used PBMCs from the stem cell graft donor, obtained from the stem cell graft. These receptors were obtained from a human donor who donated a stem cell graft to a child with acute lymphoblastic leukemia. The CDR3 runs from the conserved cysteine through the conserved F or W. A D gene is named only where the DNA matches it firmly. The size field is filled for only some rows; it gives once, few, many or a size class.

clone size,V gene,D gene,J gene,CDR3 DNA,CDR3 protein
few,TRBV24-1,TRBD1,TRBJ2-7,TGTGCCACCAGTGATCCCGGGACAGGGGCCTACGAGCAGTACTTC,CATSDPGTGAYEQYF
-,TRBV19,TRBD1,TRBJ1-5,TGTGCCAGTAGTATTCGCACAGGGGGCGCAGGACAGCCCCAGCATTTT,CASSIRTGGAGQPQHF
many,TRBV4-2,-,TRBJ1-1,TGTGCCAGCAGCCAAGGTGGCAGGGGAGGTACTGAAGCTTTCTTT,CASSQGGRGGTEAFF
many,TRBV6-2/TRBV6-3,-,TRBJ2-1,TGTGCCAGCAGTTACTCCCACCCATCCAATGAGCAGTTCTTC,CASSYSHPSNEQFF
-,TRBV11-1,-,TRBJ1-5,TGTGCCAGCAGCTTATTGGCCCGTGGGAGGACAGACAATAGCAATCAGCCCCAGCATTTT,CASSLLARGRTDNSNQPQHF
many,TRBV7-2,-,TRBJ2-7,TGTGCCAGCAGCAGGGGGGGCCCTTACGAGCAGTACTTC,CASSRGGPYEQYF
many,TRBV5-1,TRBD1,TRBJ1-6,TGCGCCAGCAGCTTTGGGGGTGGGACAGCTAATTCACCCCTCCACTTT,CASSFGGGTANSPLHF
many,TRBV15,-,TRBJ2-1,TGTGCCACCAGCTCGGAGGGCCTTTATGAGCAGTTCTTC,CATSSEGLYEQFF
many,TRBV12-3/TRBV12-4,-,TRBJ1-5,TGTGCCAGCAGCTTCCACGTCAATCAGCCCCAGCATTTT,CASSFHVNQPQHF
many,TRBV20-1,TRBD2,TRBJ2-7,TGCAGTGCTAGTTGGGCCGGGGAGGGGCGAGACGAGCAGTACTTC,CSASWAGEGRDEQYF
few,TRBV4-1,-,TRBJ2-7,TGCGCCAGCAGCCAAGTCCTCGGGGACTCCTACGAGCAGTACTTC,CASSQVLGDSYEQYF
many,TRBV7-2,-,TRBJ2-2,TGTGCCAGCAGCCCCCCGGGCGGAGTTACCGGGGAGCTGTTTTTT,CASSPPGGVTGELFF
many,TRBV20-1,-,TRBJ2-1,TGCAGTGCTAGACCATTTATAGCGGTTCCGCCCCCGAATGAGCAGTTCTTC,CSARPFIAVPPPNEQFF
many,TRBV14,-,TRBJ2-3,TGTGCCAGCAGCAGGCTACGGACTAGCACAGATACGCAGTATTTT,CASSRLRTSTDTQYF
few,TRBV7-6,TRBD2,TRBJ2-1,TGTGCCAGCAGCTTAGATGTTAGCGGGAGTAATGAGCAGTTCTTC,CASSLDVSGSNEQFF
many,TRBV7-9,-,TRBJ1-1,TGTGCCAGCAGCTTAGTAGGGGGGGGAGTCGAAGCTTTCTTT,CASSLVGGGVEAFF
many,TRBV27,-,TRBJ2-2,TGTGCCAGCAGTTTTATCACCGGGGAGCTGTTTTTT,CASSFITGELFF
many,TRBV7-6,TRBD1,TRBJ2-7,TGTGCCAGCAGCTTAGGAATCAGGGGGCAGGACTACGAGCAGTACTTC,CASSLGIRGQDYEQYF
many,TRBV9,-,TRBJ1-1,TGTGCCAGCAGCGTCGCCGGGACACCGAACACTGAAGCTTTCTTT,CASSVAGTPNTEAFF
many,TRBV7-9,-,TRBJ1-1,TGTGCCAGCAGCCCACGGGAAAGCTATAACACTGAAGCTTTCTTT,CASSPRESYNTEAFF
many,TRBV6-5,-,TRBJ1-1,TGTGCCAGCAGTTTACTAGCCGAGAAGAGGGACACTGAAGCTTTCTTT,CASSLLAEKRDTEAFF
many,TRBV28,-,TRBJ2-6,TGTGCCAGCAGTTATAGGTGGATTGGGACGCGAGCTGGGGCCAACGTCCTGACTTTC,CASSYRWIGTRAGANVLTF
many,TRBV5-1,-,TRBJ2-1,TGCGCCAGCAGCTTGGACGTTAACAATGAGCAGTTCTTC,CASSLDVNNEQFF
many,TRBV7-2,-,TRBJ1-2,TGTGCCAGCAGCTTATCACCGGTACACTATGGCTACACCTTC,CASSLSPVHYGYTF
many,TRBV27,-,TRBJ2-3,TGTGCCAGCAGTCCCGGACGGAGTACGCAGTATTTT,CASSPGRSTQYF
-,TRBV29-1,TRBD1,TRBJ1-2,TGCAGCGGGACCGGGACAGGGGGCCTTAATGGCTACACCTTC,CSGTGTGGLNGYTF
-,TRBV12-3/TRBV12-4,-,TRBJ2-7,TGTGCCAGCGGAACCGAGGGGGTAACGAGCAGTACTCGTTTC,CASGTEGVTSSTRF
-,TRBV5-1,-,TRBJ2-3,TGCGCCAGCATCTTGGTGGCAGATACGCAGTATTTT,CASILVADTQYF
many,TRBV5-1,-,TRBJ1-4,TGCGCCAGCAGCTTGGAGAGGGTCGGAGAAAAACTGTTTTTT,CASSLERVGEKLFF